The 4 T cell receptor beta chains below all came from one sample that was sequenced in a study of liver allograft versus peripheral blood T cells (dated by TCRdb to about 2020). Background on the whole study: The study compared T cell receptor repertoires found within transplanted livers against repertoires in the peripheral blood of liver transplant recipients.

The sample was run on an Illumina MiSeq. The public reads were quality trimmed at Q25 with fastp and then assembled into clones with MiXCR by TCRdb, keeping productive beta chains. Merged by CDR3 protein, the rows form single entries marked with the most common genes and DNA. In this sample the table shows 10,000 or so distinct CDR3 sequences, 15% of which occur a single time. The ten top clones hold over 2.5% of the sample. These receptors were collected from a human patient who had a liver transplant. Following a transplant, some T cells may be graft donor cells, not patient cells.

The rearrangement links TRBV20-1 to TRBJ2-1; the match to TRBD2 covers 13 bases. The V gene end was trimmed by 0 bases and the J gene end by 6 bases; junction bases not matched to a gene: 5. CDR1 DFQATT and CDR2 SNEGSKA come from the germline V gene (reference sequence). The CDR3 loop spans 16 amino acids. In DNA form, the CDR3 reads TGCAGTGCTAGAGACCGACTAGCGGGAGGAATCAATGAGCAGTTCTTC. The encoded protein is CSARDRLAGGINEQFF.

By share, this clonotype ranks as medium-sized. V is TRBV24-1 and J is TRBJ2-3; TRBD1 aligns across 7 bases. Germline loops: CDR1 KGHDR, CDR2 SFDVKD. V lost 5 bases and J lost 2; bases outside the gene matches: 6. The CDR3 contains 15 residues. CDR3: CATSGRDRYTDTQYF. In DNA form, the CDR3 reads TGTGCCACCAGTGGCCGGGACAGATACACAGATACGCAGTATTTT.

The rearrangement uses TRBV7-3 and TRBJ2-1; TRBD2 agrees at 7 bases. The CDR3 runs to 15 residues. V lost 5 bases and J lost 3; bases outside the gene matches: 7. Germline V gives CDR1 SGHTA, CDR2 FQGTGA. CDR3 sequence reads: CASSPASGLYNEQFF. CDR3 nucleotide sequence: TGTGCCAGCAGCCCGGCTAGCGGTCTCTACAATGAGCAGTTCTTC.

This clonotype is medium-sized (0.01 to 0.1%) in the sample. V gene TRBV6-5 combines with J gene TRBJ2-3; TRBD2 aligns across 10 bases. Germline V gives CDR1 MNHEY, CDR2 SVGAGI. This CDR3 has 18 residues. V lost 5 bases and J lost 4; bases outside the gene matches: 15. The CDR3 loop is CASSQAGTSVRRADTQYF. The CDR3 DNA is TGTGCCAGCAGTCAGGCCGGGACTAGCGTTAGACGTGCAGATACGCAGTATTTT.